This TCR beta chain was found in a study of technical replicates of blood from a handful of donors. Profiling relied on immunoSEQ multiplex PCR, and the TCRdb table lists in-frame clones only, not all of them. The sample shows approximately 69,000 clones, about 96% of them seen only once. Germline V CDR1 and CDR2: MNHNS, SASEGT. Trimming pared 4 bases from V and 5 bases from J, leaving 12 bases between. The CDR3 is 14 residues long. The source material was T cells isolated from PBMCs. The genes are TRBV6-1 and TRBJ1-5, with D perhaps matching TRBD1 (6 bases). The TCR was taken from a human donor in good health. CDR3 bases: TGTGCCAGCAGTGCTACAGGGAGCTATCAGCCCCAGCATTTT. Protein product: CASSATGSYQPQHF.